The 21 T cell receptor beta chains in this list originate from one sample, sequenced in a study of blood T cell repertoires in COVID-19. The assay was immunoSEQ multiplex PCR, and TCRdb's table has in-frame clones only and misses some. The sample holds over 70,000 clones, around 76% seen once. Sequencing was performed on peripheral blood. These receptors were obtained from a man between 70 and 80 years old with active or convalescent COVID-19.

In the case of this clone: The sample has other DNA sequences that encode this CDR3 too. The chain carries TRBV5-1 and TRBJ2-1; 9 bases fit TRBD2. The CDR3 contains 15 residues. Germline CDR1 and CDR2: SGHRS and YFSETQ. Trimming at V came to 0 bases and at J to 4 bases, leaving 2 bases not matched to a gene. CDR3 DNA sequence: TGCGCCAGCAGCTTGGCGGCGGGGGGGTACAATGAGCAGTTCTTC. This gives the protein CASSLAAGGYNEQFF.

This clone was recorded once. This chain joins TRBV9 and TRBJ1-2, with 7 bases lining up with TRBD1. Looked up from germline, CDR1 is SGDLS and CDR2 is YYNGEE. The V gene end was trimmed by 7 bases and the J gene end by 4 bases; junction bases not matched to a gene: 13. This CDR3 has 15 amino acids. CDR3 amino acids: CASSESGGGGYGYTF. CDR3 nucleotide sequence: TGTGCCAGCTCGGAATCAGGGGGAGGAGGCTATGGCTACACCTTC.

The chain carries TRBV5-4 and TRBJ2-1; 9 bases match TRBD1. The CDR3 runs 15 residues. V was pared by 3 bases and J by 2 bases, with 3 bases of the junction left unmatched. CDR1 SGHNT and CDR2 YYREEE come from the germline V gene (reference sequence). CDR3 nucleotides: TGTGCCAGCAGCTCCGGGACAGGGCCCTACAATGAGCAGTTCTTC. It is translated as CASSSGTGPYNEQFF.

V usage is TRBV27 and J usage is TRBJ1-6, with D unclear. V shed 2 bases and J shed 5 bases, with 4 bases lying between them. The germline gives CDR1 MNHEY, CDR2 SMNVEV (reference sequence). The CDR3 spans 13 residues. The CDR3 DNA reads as TGTGCCAGCAGTTTACTTAATAATTCACCCCTCCACTTT. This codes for CASSLLNNSPLHF.

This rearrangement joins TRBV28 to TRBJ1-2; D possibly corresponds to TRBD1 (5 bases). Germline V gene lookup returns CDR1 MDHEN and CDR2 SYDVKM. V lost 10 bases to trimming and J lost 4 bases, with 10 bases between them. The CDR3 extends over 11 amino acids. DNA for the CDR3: TGTGCCACGTCCACAGGCTATGGCTACACCTTC. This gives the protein CATSTGYGYTF.

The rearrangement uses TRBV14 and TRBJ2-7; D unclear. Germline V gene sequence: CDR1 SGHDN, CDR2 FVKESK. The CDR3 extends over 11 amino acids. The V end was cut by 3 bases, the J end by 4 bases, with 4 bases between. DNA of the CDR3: TGTGCCAGCAGCCATCTTTACGAGCAGTACTTC. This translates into CASSHLYEQYF.

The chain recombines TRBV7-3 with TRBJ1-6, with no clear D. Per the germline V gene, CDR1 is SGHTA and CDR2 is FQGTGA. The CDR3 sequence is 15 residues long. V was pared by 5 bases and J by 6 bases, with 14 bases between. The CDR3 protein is CASSPHGTTNSPLHF. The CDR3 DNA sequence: TGTGCCAGCAGCCCCCACGGTACTACTAATTCACCCCTCCACTTT.

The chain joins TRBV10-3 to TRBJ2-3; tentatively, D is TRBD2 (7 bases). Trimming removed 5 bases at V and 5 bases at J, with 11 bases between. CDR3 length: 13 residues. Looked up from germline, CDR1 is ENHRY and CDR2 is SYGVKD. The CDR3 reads CAISKGGQDTQYF. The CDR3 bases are TGTGCCATCAGTAAGGGGGGGCAAGATACGCAGTATTTT.

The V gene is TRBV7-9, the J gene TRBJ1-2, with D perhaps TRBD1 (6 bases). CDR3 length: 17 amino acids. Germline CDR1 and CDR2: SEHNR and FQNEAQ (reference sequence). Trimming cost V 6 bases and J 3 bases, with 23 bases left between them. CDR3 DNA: TGTGCCAGCAGAACCCCGGCAGGGGTCGCAGGGGACTATGGCTACACCTTC. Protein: CASRTPAGVAGDYGYTF.

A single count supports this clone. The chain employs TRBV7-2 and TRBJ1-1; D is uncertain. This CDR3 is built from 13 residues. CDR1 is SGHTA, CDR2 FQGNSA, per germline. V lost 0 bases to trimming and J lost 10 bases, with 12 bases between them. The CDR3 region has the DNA TGTGCCAGCAGCTTAGCGCCCCAGCGTAGAGCTTTCTTT. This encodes CASSLAPQRRAFF.

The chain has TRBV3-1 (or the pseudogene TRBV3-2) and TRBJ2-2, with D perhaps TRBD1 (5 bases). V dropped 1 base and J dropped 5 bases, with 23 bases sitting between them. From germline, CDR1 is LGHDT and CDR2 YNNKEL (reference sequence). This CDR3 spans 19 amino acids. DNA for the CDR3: TGTGCCAGCAGCCAAGCAAGGTGGGTTGGGGCAGGGTGGACCGGGGAGCTGTTTTTT. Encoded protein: CASSQARWVGAGWTGELFF.

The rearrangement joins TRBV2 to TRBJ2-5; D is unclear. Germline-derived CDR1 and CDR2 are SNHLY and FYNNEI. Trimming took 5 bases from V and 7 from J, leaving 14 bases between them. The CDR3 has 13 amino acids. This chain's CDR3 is CASSTPSAGTQYF. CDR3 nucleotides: TGTGCCAGCAGTACCCCGTCTGCCGGGACCCAGTACTTC.

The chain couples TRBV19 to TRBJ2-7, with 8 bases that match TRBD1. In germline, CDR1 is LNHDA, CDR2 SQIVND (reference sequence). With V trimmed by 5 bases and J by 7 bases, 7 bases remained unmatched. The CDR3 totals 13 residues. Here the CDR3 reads CASSFGQGGEQYF. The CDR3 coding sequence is TGTGCCAGTAGTTTTGGACAGGGAGGTGAGCAGTACTTC. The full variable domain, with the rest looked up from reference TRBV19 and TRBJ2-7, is DGGITQSPKYLFRKEGQNVTLSCEQNLNHDAMYWYRQDPGQGLRLIYYSQIVNDFQKGDIAEGYSVSREKKESFPLTVTSAQKNPTAFYLCASSFGQGGEQYFGPGTRLTVT.

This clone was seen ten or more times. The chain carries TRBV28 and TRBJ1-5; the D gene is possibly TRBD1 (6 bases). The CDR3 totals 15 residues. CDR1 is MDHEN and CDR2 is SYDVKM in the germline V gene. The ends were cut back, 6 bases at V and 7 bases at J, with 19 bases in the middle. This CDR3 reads CASSPSTGMGQPQHF. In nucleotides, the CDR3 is TGTGCCAGCAGCCCTTCAACAGGGATGGGGCAGCCCCAGCATTTT.

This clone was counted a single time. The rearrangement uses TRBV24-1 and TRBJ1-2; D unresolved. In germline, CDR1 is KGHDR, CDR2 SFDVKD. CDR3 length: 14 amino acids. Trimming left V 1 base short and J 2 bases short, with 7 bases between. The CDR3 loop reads CATSDFDGNYGYTF. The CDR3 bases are TGTGCCACCAGTGATTTCGACGGGAACTATGGCTACACCTTC.

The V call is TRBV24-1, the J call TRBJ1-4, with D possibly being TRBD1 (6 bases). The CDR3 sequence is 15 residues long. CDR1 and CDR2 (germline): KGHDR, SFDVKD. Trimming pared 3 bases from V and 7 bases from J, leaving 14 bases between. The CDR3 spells CATSDGGQGREKLFF. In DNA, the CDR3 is TGTGCCACCAGTGATGGTGGGCAGGGGCGTGAAAAACTGTTTTTT.

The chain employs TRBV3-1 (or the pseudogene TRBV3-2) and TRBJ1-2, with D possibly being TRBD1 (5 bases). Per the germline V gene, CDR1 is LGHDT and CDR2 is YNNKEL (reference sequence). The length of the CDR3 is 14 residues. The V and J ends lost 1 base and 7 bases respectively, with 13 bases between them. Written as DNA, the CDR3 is TGTGCCAGCAGCCAAGGGGAGGGGTGGTTTGGCTACACCTTC. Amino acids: CASSQGEGWFGYTF.

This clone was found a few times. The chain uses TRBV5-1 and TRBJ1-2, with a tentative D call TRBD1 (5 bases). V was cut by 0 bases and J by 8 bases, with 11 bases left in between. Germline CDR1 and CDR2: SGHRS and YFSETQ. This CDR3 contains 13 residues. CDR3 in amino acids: CASSLAGGYGYTF. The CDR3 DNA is TGCGCCAGCAGCTTGGCGGGGGGATACGGCTACACCTTC.

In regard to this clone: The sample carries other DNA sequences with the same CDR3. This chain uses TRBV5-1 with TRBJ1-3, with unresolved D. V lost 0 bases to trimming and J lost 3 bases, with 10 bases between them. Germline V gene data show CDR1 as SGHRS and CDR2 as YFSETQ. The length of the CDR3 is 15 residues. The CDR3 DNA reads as TGCGCCAGCAGCTTGGCCGGGGATAGTGGAAACACCATATATTTT. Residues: CASSLAGDSGNTIYF.

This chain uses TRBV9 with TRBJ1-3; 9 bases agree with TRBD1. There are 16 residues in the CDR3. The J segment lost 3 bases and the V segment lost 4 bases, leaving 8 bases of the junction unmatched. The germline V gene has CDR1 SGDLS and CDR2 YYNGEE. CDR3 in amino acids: CASSLATGGGGNTIYF. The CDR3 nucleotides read TGTGCCAGCAGCCTCGCCACAGGGGGCGGTGGAAACACCATATATTTT.

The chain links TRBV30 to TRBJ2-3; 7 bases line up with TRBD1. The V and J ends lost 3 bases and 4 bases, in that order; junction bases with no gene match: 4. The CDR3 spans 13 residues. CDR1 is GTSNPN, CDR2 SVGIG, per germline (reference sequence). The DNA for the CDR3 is TGTGCCTGGAGGGGGCAGGGGGCAGATACGCAGTATTTT. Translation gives CAWRGQGADTQYF.